These T cell receptor beta chains were read from a single sample in a study of T cell responses to AZD1222 COVID-19 vaccine. Clones were read by immunoSEQ multiplex PCR, and TCRdb kept only the in-frame ones, dropping some. The sample consists of 150,000 or so clones, 85% to 95% of them appearing once. The sequences come from peripheral blood, collected on day 0 of AZD1222 vaccination. Receptor source: an adult in good health. The CDR3 runs from the conserved cysteine through the conserved F or W. A D gene is named only where the DNA matches it firmly. Clone size is not always given. Where it is, it says once, few, many or a class for expanded clones.

d_call clone_size j_call v_call cdr3_nt cdr3_aa
NA NA TRBJ2-2 TRBV5-1 TGCGCCAGCAGCTCGGGGGTCACCGGGGAGCTGTTTTTT CASSSGVTGELFF
NA NA TRBJ2-5 TRBV27 TGTGCCAGCAGTTACACAAGGAGAGCGGGTGTGGAGACCCAGTACTTC CASSYTRRAGVETQYF
TRBD1 NA TRBJ1-4 TRBV9 TGTGCCAGCAGCGTAGGAGGGACAGGGGGCGAAAAACTGTTTTTT CASSVGGTGGEKLFF
NA NA TRBJ1-6 TRBV18 TGTGCCAGCTCATCTTCGTCGGGCCATTCACCCCTCCACTTT CASSSSSGHSPLHF
NA NA TRBJ1-4 TRBV18 TGTGCCAGCTCACCATTAGGGCTTAATGAAAAACTGTTTTTT CASSPLGLNEKLFF
NA NA TRBJ1-2 TRBV20-1 TGCAGTGCTAGTGGAACTAACTATGGCTACACCTTC CSASGTNYGYTF
NA NA TRBJ2-2 TRBV18 TGTGCCAGCTCACCACCAAGTAACAGGGACACCGGGGAGCTGTTTTTT CASSPPSNRDTGELFF
NA NA TRBJ1-2 TRBV5-1 TGCGCCAGCAGCTTGGTGTCCACATACTATGGCTACACCTTC CASSLVSTYYGYTF
TRBD1 once TRBJ2-4 TRBV2 TGTGCCAGCAGTGAATCCGGGACAGGGTGGGGGGAAGCCAAAAACATTCAGTACTTC CASSESGTGWGEAKNIQYF
TRBD2 NA TRBJ2-5 TRBV5-5 TGTGCCAGCAGCTTGAAGAGCGGGAGGGACCAAGAGACCCAGTACTTC CASSLKSGRDQETQYF
TRBD1 NA TRBJ1-4 TRBV28 TGTGCCAGCAACGGGCAGGGACAGGGGAATGAAAAACTGTTTTTT CASNGQGQGNEKLFF
NA NA TRBJ1-1 TRBV10-3 TGTGCCATCAGCGCTAACGGACGGGACACTGAAGCTTTCTTT CAISANGRDTEAFF
TRBD1 NA TRBJ1-2 TRBV6-6 TGTGCCAGCAACAACCAGGGGGGGAATGGCTACACCTTC CASNNQGGNGYTF
NA NA TRBJ1-2 TRBV5-1 TGCGCCAGCAGCTTGGAAGGTCCAGGGCACTATGGCTACACCTTC CASSLEGPGHYGYTF
TRBD2 NA TRBJ2-5 TRBV5-4 TGTGCCAGCAGCCCTGCGGGGGGTTGGGAGACCCAGTACTTC CASSPAGGWETQYF
NA NA TRBJ1-1 TRBV6-2/TRBV6-3 TGTGCCAGCAGTTACTCGATCGGATTCGGGATGAACACTGAAGCTTTCTTT CASSYSIGFGMNTEAFF
TRBD1 once TRBJ2-2 TRBV27 TGTGCCAGCACTCGGGACAGGTCACTAACCGGGGAGCTGTTTTTT CASTRDRSLTGELFF
NA NA TRBJ1-2 TRBV7-9 TGTGCCAGCAGCCTCACAGGAGGGTATGGCTACACCTTC CASSLTGGYGYTF
TRBD1 NA TRBJ1-3 TRBV5-4 TGTGCCAGCAGCCCGGACAGGCCTGGAAACACCATATATTTT CASSPDRPGNTIYF
NA NA TRBJ2-7 TRBV12-3/TRBV12-4 TGTGCCAGCAGCTTGGAGTCCCCCTACGAGCAGTACTTC CASSLESPYEQYF
NA NA TRBJ2-7 TRBV7-8 TGTGCCAGCAGCTTAGAGAGCGGGCGTGGGTACGAGCAGTACTTC CASSLESGRGYEQYF
TRBD2 NA TRBJ2-1 TRBV7-3 TGTGCCAGCAGCGCAACTAGCGGGAGGGCCTATGAGCAGTTCTTC CASSATSGRAYEQFF
NA NA TRBJ1-2 TRBV4-1 TGCGCCAGCAGCCAAGCGGGACGGATTTTGAGAGGCTACACCTTC CASSQAGRILRGYTF
NA once TRBJ2-2 TRBV3-1/TRBV3-2 TGTGCCAGCAGCCAAGGGGTCGTTCCCGGGGAGCTGTTTTTT CASSQGVVPGELFF
TRBD1 NA TRBJ2-2 TRBV5-1 TGCGCCAGCAGCTTCGGACAGGGGAACACCGGGGAGCTGTTTTTT CASSFGQGNTGELFF
NA NA TRBJ2-2 TRBV6-2/TRBV6-3 TGTGCCAGCAGCCTTTATCGATCGTCCAGGGGGGACACCGGGGAGCTGTTTTTT CASSLYRSSRGDTGELFF
TRBD2 once TRBJ2-1 TRBV3-1/TRBV3-2 TGTGCCAGCAGCCTCATGATTAGCGGGGGTGTGGATGAGCAGTTCTTC CASSLMISGGVDEQFF
TRBD1 NA TRBJ2-1 TRBV2 TGTGCCAGCAGTCGGGACAGGGGCCCGAATGAGCAGTTCTTC CASSRDRGPNEQFF
TRBD2 NA TRBJ2-2 TRBV5-5 TGTGCCAGCACCCACCGGGTAGCGGGAGTTTCGTTTGCGGCCGGGGAGCTGTTTTTT CASTHRVAGVSFAAGELFF
NA NA TRBJ2-1 TRBV9 TGTGCCAGCAGCGTAGAGAGCTCCTACAATGAGCAGTTCTTC CASSVESSYNEQFF
NA once TRBJ2-7 TRBV11-1 TGTGCCAGCAGCTTGTACAGCTCCCCTGGGGAGCAGTACTTC CASSLYSSPGEQYF
NA NA TRBJ1-1 TRBV30 TGTGCCTGGAGTGACACACCCATCCACAGGGAAGCTTTCTTT CAWSDTPIHREAFF
NA NA TRBJ1-6 TRBV9 TGTGCCAGCAGCGTAGGGACGTATAATTCACCCCTCCACTTT CASSVGTYNSPLHF
NA once TRBJ2-3 TRBV14 TGTGCCAGCAGCCTGAAATCCCATACGCAGTATTTT CASSLKSHTQYF
TRBD2 NA TRBJ2-1 TRBV30 TGTGCCTGGAGTAGGGCTAGCGGGGGGGCTGGGAAGAATGAGCAGTTCTTC CAWSRASGGAGKNEQFF
TRBD2 NA TRBJ2-5 TRBV3-1/TRBV3-2 TGTGCCAGCAGGGCGGGGGGGGTAGCAGAGACCCAGTACTTC CASRAGGVAETQYF
NA NA TRBJ1-5 TRBV2 TGTGCCAGCAGTGAAAGGGGGGTAGAACAGCCCCAGCATTTT CASSERGVEQPQHF
NA NA TRBJ1-1 TRBV5-4 TGTGCCAGCAGCTTTCTATCGATGAACACTGAAGCTTTCTTT CASSFLSMNTEAFF
TRBD2 NA TRBJ2-7 TRBV5-8 TGTGCCAGCAGCCCTGGACTAGCGGGAGGATGGTCTTACGAGCAGTACTTC CASSPGLAGGWSYEQYF
TRBD1 few TRBJ1-5 TRBV28 TGTGCCAGCATTCTAAACCAGGGGGAGGGACAGCCCCAGCATTTT CASILNQGEGQPQHF
NA NA TRBJ1-5 TRBV27 TGTGCCAGCAGTGGAAGTCGCGCCGGCAATCAGCCCCAGCATTTT CASSGSRAGNQPQHF
NA NA TRBJ1-6 TRBV2 TGTGCCAGCATGGACTCAAGCTCCTATAATTCACCCCTCCACTTT CASMDSSSYNSPLHF
NA NA TRBJ2-5 TRBV24-1 TGTGCCACCAGTGATTCTGGTTCTGAGACCCAGTACTTC CATSDSGSETQYF
NA once TRBJ2-4 TRBV14 TGTGCCAGCAGCCAATCGGGCCCCAAAAACATTCAGTACTTC CASSQSGPKNIQYF
TRBD1 NA TRBJ1-5 TRBV6-5 TGTGCCAGCAGCCGCGGGACAGGGAGGGGTCAGCCCCAGCATTTT CASSRGTGRGQPQHF
TRBD1 few TRBJ1-3 TRBV30 TGTGCCTGGACTCAACTAGGGAGTTACGGGACAGGGCCTTCTGGAAACACCATATATTTT CAWTQLGSYGTGPSGNTIYF
NA NA TRBJ2-6 TRBV19 TGTGCCAGTAGTTCCCGACAGGCGCAACTTGGGACCAACGTCCTGACTTTC CASSSRQAQLGTNVLTF
NA NA TRBJ1-4 TRBV9 TGTGCCAGCAGCGTAGGAGGGGGGAAAGGTGAAAAACTGTTTTTT CASSVGGGKGEKLFF
NA NA TRBJ2-1 TRBV11-1 TGTGCCAGCAGCCTTGCAACTAGGGGAGGTGAGCAGTTCTTC CASSLATRGGEQFF